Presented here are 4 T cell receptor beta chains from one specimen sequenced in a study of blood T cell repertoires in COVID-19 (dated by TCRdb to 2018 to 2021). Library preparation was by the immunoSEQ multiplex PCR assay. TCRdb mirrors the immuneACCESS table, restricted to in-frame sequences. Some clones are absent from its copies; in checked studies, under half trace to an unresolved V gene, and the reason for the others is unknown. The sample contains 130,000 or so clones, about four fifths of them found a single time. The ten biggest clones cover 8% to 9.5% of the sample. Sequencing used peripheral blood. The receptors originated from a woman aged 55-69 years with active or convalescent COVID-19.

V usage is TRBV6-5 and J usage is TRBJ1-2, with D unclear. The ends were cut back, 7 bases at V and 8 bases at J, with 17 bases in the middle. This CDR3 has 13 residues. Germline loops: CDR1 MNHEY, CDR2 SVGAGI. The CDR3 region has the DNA TGTGCCAGCACCCTCGGGGAGGCGCGAGGCTACACCTTC. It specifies CASTLGEARGYTF.

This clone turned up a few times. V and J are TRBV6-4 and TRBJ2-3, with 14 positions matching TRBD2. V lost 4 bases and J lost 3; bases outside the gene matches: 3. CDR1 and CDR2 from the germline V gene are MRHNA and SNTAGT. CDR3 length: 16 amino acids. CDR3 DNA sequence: TGTGCCAGCAGTGGGACTAGCGGGGGGTCTACAGATACGCAGTATTTT. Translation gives CASSGTSGGSTDTQYF.

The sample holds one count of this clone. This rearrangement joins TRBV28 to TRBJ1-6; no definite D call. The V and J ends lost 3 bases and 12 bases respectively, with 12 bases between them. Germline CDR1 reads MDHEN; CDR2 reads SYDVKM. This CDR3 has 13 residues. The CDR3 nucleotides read TGTGCCAGCAGTTTCGTACCCCGAGGACCCCTCCACTTT. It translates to CASSFVPRGPLHF.

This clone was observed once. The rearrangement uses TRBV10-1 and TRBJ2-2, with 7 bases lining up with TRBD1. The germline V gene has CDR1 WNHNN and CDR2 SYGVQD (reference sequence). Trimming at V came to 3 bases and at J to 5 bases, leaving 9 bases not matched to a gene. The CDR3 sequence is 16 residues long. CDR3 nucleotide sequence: TGCGCCAGCAGTGATTACGGGACAGATGGTACCGGGGAGCTGTTTTTT. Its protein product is CASSDYGTDGTGELFF.